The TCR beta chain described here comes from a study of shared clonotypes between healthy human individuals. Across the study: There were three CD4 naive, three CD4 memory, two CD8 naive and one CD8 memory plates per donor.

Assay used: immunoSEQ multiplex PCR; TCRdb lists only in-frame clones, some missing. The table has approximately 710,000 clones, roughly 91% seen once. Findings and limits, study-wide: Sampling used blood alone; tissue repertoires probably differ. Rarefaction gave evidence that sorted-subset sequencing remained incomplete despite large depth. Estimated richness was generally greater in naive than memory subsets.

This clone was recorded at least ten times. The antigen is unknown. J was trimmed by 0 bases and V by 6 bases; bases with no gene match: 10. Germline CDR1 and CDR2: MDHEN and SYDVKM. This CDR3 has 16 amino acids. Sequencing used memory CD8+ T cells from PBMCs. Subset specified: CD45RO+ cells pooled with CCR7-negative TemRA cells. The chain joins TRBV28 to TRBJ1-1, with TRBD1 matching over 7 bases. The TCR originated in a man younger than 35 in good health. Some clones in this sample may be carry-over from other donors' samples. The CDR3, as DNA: TGTGCCAGCAGCCCCAACAGGGGACCTATGAACACTGAAGCTTTCTTT. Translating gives CASSPNRGPMNTEAFF.